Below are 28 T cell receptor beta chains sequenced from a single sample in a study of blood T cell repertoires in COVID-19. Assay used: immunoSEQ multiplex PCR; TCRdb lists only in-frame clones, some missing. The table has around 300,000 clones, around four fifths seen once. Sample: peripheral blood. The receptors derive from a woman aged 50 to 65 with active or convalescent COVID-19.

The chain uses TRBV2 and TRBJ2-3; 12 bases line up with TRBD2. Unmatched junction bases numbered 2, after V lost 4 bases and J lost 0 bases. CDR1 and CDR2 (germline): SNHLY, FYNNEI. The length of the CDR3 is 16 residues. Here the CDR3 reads CASSGTSGTSTDTQYF. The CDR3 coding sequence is TGTGCCAGCAGTGGGACTAGCGGGACTAGCACAGATACGCAGTATTTT.

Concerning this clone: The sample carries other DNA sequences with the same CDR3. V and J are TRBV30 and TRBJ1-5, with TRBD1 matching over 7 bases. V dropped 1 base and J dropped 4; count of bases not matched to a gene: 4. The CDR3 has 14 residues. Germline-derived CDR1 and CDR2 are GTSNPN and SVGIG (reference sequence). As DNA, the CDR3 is TGTGCCTGGAGTGGGACAGGAGGAAATCAGCCCCAGCATTTT. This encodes CAWSGTGGNQPQHF.

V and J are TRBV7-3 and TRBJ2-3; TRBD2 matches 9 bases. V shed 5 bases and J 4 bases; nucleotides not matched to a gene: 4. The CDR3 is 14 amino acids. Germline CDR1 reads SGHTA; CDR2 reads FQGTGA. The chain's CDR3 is CASSPVAGADTQYF. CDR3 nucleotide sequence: TGTGCCAGCAGCCCCGTAGCGGGAGCAGATACGCAGTATTTT.

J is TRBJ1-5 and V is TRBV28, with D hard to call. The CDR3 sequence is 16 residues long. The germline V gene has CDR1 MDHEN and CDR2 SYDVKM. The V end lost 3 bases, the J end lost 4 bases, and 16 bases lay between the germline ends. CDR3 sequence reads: CASSFALRGSNQPQHF. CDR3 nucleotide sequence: TGTGCCAGCAGTTTTGCGCTCAGAGGTTCTAATCAGCCCCAGCATTTT.

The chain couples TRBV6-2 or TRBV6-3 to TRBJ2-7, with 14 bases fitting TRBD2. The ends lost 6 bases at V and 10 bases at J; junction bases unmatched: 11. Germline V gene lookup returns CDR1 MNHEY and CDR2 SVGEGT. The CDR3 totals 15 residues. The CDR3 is CASSHHTTSGRAQYF. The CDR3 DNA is TGTGCCAGCAGCCATCATACGACTAGCGGGAGGGCTCAGTACTTC.

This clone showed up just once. CDR3 in amino acids: CASSLYLASNTGELFF. The CDR3 bases are TGTGCCAGCAGCTTGTATTTAGCTTCGAACACCGGGGAGCTGTTTTTT. The chain recombines TRBV5-4 with TRBJ2-2; no clear D. The CDR3 loop spans 16 amino acids. The V gene's germline CDR1 is SGHNT and CDR2 YYREEE (reference sequence). V was cut by 1 base and J by 0 bases, with 10 bases left in between.

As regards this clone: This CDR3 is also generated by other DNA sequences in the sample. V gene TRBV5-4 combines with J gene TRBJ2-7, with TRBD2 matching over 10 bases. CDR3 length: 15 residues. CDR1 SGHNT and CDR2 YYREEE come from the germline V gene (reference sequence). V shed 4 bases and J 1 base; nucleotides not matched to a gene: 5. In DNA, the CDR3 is TGTGCCAGCAGCACCCGGACTAGCGGTTCCTACGAGCAGTACTTC. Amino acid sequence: CASSTRTSGSYEQYF.

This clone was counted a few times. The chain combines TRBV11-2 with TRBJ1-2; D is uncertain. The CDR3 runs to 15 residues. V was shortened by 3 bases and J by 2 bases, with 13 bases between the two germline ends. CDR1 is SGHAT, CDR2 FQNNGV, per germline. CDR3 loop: CASSFIGRENYGYTF. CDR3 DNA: TGTGCCAGCAGCTTCATAGGACGGGAGAACTATGGCTACACCTTC.

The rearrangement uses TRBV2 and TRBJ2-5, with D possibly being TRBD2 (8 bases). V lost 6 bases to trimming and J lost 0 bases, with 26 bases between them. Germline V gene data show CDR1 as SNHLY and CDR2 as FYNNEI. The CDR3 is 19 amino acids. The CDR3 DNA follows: TGTGCCAGCAGCCGGCGAGGGGGCAGCGGGAGCTGGTACCAAGAGACCCAGTACTTC. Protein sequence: CASSRRGGSGSWYQETQYF.

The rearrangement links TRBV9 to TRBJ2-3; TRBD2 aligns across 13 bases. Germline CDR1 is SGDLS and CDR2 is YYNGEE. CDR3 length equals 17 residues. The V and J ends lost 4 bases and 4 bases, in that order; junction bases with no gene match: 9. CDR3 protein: CASSHRTSGSPADTQYF. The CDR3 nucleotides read TGTGCCAGCAGCCATCGGACTAGCGGGAGCCCTGCAGATACGCAGTATTTT.

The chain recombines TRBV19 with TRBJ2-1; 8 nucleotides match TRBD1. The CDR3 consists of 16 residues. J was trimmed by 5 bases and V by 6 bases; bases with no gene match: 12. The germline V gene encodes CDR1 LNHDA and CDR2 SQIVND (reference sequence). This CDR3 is CASRDVTGGSHNEQFF. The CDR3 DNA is TGTGCCAGTAGAGACGTAACAGGGGGGTCGCACAATGAGCAGTTCTTC.

The CDR3 reads CASAKRAGLNYEQYF. DNA for the CDR3: TGTGCCAGCGCCAAACGGGCGGGTCTAAACTACGAGCAGTACTTC. The chain employs TRBV9 and TRBJ2-7, with D perhaps TRBD2 (5 bases). CDR3 length: 15 amino acids. CDR1 and CDR2 from the germline V gene are SGDLS and YYNGEE. V lost 7 bases and J 3 bases, leaving 20 bases between the germline ends.

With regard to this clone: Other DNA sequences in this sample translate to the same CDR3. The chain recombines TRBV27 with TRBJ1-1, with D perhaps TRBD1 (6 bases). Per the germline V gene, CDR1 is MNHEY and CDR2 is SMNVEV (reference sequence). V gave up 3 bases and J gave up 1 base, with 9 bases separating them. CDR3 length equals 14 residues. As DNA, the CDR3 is TGTGCCAGCAGTTTCTCGACAGGGAACACTGAAGCTTTCTTT. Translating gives CASSFSTGNTEAFF.

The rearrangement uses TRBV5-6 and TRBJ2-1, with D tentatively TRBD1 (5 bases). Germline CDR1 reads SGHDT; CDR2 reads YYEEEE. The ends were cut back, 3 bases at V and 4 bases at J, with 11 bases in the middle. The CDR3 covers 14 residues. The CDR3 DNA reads TGTGCCAGCAGCTCCGGACCAGGGTACAATGAGCAGTTCTTC. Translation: CASSSGPGYNEQFF.

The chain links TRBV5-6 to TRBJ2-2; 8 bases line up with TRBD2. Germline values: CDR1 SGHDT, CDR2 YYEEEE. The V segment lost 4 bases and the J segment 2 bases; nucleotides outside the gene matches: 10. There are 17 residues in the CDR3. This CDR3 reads CASSPTPTSGNTGELFF. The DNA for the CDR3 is TGTGCCAGCAGCCCAACCCCCACTAGCGGAAACACCGGGGAGCTGTTTTTT.

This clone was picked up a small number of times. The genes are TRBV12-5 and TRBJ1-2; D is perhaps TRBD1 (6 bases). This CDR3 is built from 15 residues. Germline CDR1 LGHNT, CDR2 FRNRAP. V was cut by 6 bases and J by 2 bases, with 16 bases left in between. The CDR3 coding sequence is TGTGCTAGTGGCTTTGGAACAGGGCACAACTATGGCTACACCTTC. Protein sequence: CASGFGTGHNYGYTF.

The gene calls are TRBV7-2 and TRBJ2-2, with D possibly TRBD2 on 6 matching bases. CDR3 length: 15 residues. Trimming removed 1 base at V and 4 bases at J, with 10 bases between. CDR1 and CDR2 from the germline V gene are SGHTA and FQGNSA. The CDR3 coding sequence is TGTGCCAGCAGCTTAGGACTAGTCGGCACCGGGGAGCTGTTTTTT. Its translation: CASSLGLVGTGELFF.

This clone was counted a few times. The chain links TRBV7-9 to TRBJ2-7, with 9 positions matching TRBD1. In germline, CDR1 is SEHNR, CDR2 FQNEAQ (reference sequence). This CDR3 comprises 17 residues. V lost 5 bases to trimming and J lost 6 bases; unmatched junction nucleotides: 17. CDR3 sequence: CASSQYGTGLLSLEQYF. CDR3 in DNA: TGTGCCAGCAGCCAGTATGGGACAGGGCTTCTCTCTCTCGAGCAGTACTTC. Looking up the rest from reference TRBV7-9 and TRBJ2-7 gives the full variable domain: DTGVSQNPRHKITKRGQNVTFRCDPISEHNRLYWYRQTLGQGPEFLTYFQNEAQLEKSRLLSDRFSAERPKGSFSTLEIQRTEQGDSAMYLCASSQYGTGLLSLEQYFGPGTRLTVT.

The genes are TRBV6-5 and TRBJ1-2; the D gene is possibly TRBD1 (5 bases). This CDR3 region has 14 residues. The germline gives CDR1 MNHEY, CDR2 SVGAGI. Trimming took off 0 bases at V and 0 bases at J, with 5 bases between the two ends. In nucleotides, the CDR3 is TGTGCCAGCAGTTACTCGACAGCTAACTATGGCTACACCTTC. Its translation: CASSYSTANYGYTF.

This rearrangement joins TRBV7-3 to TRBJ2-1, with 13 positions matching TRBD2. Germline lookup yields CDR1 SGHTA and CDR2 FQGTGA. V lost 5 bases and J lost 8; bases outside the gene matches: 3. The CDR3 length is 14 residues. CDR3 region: CASSPGLAGDEQFF. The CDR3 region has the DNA TGTGCCAGCAGCCCCGGACTAGCGGGAGATGAGCAGTTCTTC.

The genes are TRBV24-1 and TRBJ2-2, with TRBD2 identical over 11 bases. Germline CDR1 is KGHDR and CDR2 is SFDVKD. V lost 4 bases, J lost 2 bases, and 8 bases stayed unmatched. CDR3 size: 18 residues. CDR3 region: CATSDSVLAGGNTGELFF. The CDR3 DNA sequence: TGTGCCACCAGTGACTCCGTCCTAGCGGGAGGTAACACCGGGGAGCTGTTTTTT.

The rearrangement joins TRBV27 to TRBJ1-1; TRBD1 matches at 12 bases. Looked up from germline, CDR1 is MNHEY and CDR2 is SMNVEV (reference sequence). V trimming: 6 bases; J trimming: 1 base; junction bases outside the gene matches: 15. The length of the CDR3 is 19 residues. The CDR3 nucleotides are TGTGCCAGCAGCCCCCGTCGGGGACAGGGGGCATTGTGGAACACTGAAGCTTTCTTT. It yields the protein CASSPRRGQGALWNTEAFF.

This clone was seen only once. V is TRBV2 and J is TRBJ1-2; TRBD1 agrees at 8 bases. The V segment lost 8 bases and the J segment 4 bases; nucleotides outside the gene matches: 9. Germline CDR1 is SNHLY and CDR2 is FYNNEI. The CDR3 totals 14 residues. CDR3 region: CASGQGQAIYGYTF. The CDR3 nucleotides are TGTGCCAGCGGCCAGGGACAGGCGATCTATGGCTACACCTTC. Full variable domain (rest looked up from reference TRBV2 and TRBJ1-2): EPEVTQTPSHQVTQMGQEVILRCVPISNHLYFYWYRQILGQKVEFLVSFYNNEISEKSEIFDDQFSVERPDGSNFTLKIRSTKLEDSAMYFCASGQGQAIYGYTFGSGTRLTVV.

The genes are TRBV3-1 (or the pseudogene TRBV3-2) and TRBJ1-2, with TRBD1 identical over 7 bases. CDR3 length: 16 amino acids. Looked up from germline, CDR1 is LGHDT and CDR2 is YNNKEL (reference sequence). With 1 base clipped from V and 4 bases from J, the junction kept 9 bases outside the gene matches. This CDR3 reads CASSQGLPGQSYGYTF. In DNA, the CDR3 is TGTGCCAGCAGCCAAGGCCTCCCGGGACAGTCCTATGGCTACACCTTC.

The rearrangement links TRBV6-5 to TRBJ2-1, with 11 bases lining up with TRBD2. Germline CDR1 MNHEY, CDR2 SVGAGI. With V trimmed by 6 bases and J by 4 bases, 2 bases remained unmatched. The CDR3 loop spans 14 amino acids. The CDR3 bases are TGTGCCAGCAGGGGACTAGCGGAATACAATGAGCAGTTCTTC. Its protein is CASRGLAEYNEQFF.

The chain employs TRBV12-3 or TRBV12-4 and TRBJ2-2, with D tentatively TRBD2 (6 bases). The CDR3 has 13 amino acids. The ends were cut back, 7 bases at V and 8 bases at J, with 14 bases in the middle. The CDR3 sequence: CASNRERGGELFF. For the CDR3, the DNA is TGTGCCAGCAACCGGGAGCGAGGAGGGGAGCTGTTTTTT.

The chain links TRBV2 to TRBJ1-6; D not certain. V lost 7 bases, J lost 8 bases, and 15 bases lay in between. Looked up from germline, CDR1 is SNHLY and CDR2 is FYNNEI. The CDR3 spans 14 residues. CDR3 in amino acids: CASNRQTSDSPLHF. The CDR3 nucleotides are TGTGCCAGCAACCGACAAACTAGTGATTCACCCCTCCACTTT.

The CDR3 nucleotides read TGTGCCAGCAGCTTGACTAGCGGGAGAGATACGCAGTATTTT. The encoded protein is CASSLTSGRDTQYF. The chain combines TRBV7-9 with TRBJ2-3; 12 nucleotides agree with TRBD2. After removal of 3 bases from V and 5 bases from J, the junction contained 0 bases not matched to a gene. Germline values: CDR1 SEHNR, CDR2 FQNEAQ (reference sequence). The CDR3 spans 14 residues.